This passage covers 32 T cell receptor beta chains from one sample sequenced in a study of CD4 T cells in relation to SARS-CoV-2 and coronaviruses (dated by TCRdb to about 2021). CD4+ T cells from unexposed donors were collected before the COVID-19 pandemic (2011-2018). Receptor libraries were prepared by the immunoSEQ multiplex PCR assay. As stored in TCRdb, this immuneACCESS dataset retains in-frame rearrangements with V and J assigned. A fraction of the clones does not appear; measured against another copy, unresolved V genes explain less than half of the discrepancy, and the remainder lacks a known reason. The sample table lists roughly 57,000 clones, just over 85% of them with a count of one. Together, the top ten hold approximately 1.4% of the sample. The sample taken for sequencing was memory CD4+ T cells from PBMCs. The cell subset or site label, as the study defines it: memory (non-naive) CD4+ T cells. These receptors all stem from a human donor in good health.

The count of this clone is one. This chain links TRBV11-2 with TRBJ2-5; tentative D call: TRBD2 (6 bases). The length of the CDR3 is 14 residues. Germline loops: CDR1 SGHAT, CDR2 FQNNGV. V was shortened by 4 bases and J by 2 bases, with 11 bases between the two germline ends. DNA for the CDR3: TGTGCCAGCAGCTGGGACTTGGCGCAAGAGACCCAGTACTTC. Amino acids: CASSWDLAQETQYF. The variable domain in full, with the rest retrieved from reference TRBV11-2 and TRBJ2-5, is EAGVAQSPRYKIIEKRQSVAFWCNPISGHATLYWYQQILGQGPKLLIQFQNNGVVDDSQLPKDRFSAERLKGVDSTLKIQPAKLEDSAVYLCASSWDLAQETQYFGPGTRLLVL.

The chain links TRBV2 to TRBJ2-3; 8 bases agree with TRBD1. The CDR3 loop spans 15 amino acids. The V gene end was trimmed by 4 bases and the J gene end by 1 base; junction bases not matched to a gene: 4. Germline-derived CDR1 and CDR2 are SNHLY and FYNNEI. The CDR3 loop reads CASSVQGARTDTQYF. The CDR3 nucleotides are TGTGCCAGCAGTGTGCAGGGGGCCCGCACAGATACGCAGTATTTT.

Turning to this clone: Other DNA sequences in the same sample also yield this CDR3. This chain uses TRBV27 with TRBJ2-7; TRBD2 is a possible D gene (6 bases). The CDR3 length is 13 residues. Per germline, CDR1 MNHEY and CDR2 SMNVEV (reference sequence). V gave up 5 bases and J gave up 13 bases, with 21 bases separating them. CDR3 in amino acids: CASSPTFGGDQYF. CDR3 nucleotides: TGTGCCAGCAGTCCAACCTTCGGCGGGGACCAATACTTC.

A remark on this clone: Other DNA sequences of this sample code for an identical CDR3. The V and J genes are TRBV7-3 and TRBJ2-6, with D hard to call. Trimming stripped 5 bases from V and 0 bases from J, with 5 bases between. The V gene's germline CDR1 is SGHTA and CDR2 FQGTGA. This CDR3 is built from 14 residues. This CDR3 is CASSLSSGANVLTF. CDR3 coding DNA: TGTGCCAGCAGCCTGAGCTCTGGGGCCAACGTCCTGACTTTC.

The CDR3 nucleotides read TGTGCCAGCAGCCAAGCTCCGAGACAGGGGGGAGGCCAGTACTTC. Amino acid sequence: CASSQAPRQGGGQYF. This chain joins TRBV3-1 (or the pseudogene TRBV3-2) and TRBJ2-5; 9 bases line up with TRBD1. J was trimmed by 10 bases and V by 1 base; bases with no gene match: 10. CDR3 size: 15 residues. The germline V gene has CDR1 LGHDT and CDR2 YNNKEL (reference sequence).

The chain is built from TRBV19 and TRBJ2-7; the match to TRBD1 covers 8 bases. The germline CDR1 and CDR2 sequences are LNHDA and SQIVND (reference sequence). V lost 6 bases to trimming and J lost 6 bases; unmatched junction nucleotides: 7. This CDR3 is built from 13 residues. CDR3: CASSSRGLVEQYF. CDR3 DNA: TGTGCCAGTAGCTCCAGGGGGCTCGTCGAGCAGTACTTC.

V usage is TRBV10-3 and J usage is TRBJ2-1, with 11 bases matching TRBD2. In germline, CDR1 is ENHRY, CDR2 SYGVKD. Trimming at V came to 6 bases and at J to 8 bases, leaving 6 bases not matched to a gene. The CDR3 totals 14 residues. In DNA, the CDR3 is TGTGCCATCAGAATAGCGGGAGGGGCCGATGAGCAGTTCTTC. Translated: CAIRIAGGADEQFF.

This chain links TRBV7-2 with TRBJ1-5; perhaps TRBD1 as D (5 bases). The CDR3 length is 16 residues. The ends were cut back, 0 bases at V and 6 bases at J, with 15 bases in the middle. From germline, CDR1 is SGHTA and CDR2 FQGNSA. This CDR3 reads CASSLALSGLGQPQHF. For the CDR3, the DNA is TGTGCCAGCAGCTTAGCGCTGTCGGGGCTGGGTCAGCCCCAGCATTTT.

The V gene is TRBV28, the J gene TRBJ2-5, with TRBD2 matching 12 bases. The germline gives CDR1 MDHEN, CDR2 SYDVKM. The length of the CDR3 is 15 residues. Losses at the gene ends were 4 bases for V and 5 bases for J; bases not matched to a gene: 5. The CDR3 sequence is CASSSSGRGLETQYF. DNA of the CDR3: TGTGCCAGCAGTTCTAGCGGGAGGGGTCTGGAGACCCAGTACTTC.

This chain uses TRBV7-9 with TRBJ2-7, with unresolved D. Germline-derived CDR1 and CDR2 are SEHNR and FQNEAQ (reference sequence). This CDR3 contains 11 residues. V was shortened by 7 bases and J by 7 bases, with 11 bases between the two germline ends. In nucleotides, the CDR3 is TGTGCCAGCACAGACACTGAGGAGCAGTACTTC. As protein: CASTDTEEQYF.

This chain links TRBV24-1 with TRBJ1-1, with TRBD1 matching 8 bases. V lost 10 bases to trimming and J lost 4 bases; unmatched junction nucleotides: 7. This CDR3 region has 13 residues. The germline gives CDR1 KGHDR, CDR2 SFDVKD. In DNA form, the CDR3 reads TGTGCCACTCAAGGACAGGGAGGCACTGAAGCTTTCTTT. It encodes CATQGQGGTEAFF.

This chain uses TRBV28 with TRBJ2-1; TRBD2 matches 10 bases. This CDR3 comprises 14 residues. Losses at the gene ends were 5 bases for V and 7 bases for J; bases not matched to a gene: 5. Germline V gives CDR1 MDHEN, CDR2 SYDVKM. This chain's CDR3 is CASSLAGVMNEQFF. The CDR3, as DNA: TGTGCCAGCAGTCTAGCGGGAGTCATGAATGAGCAGTTCTTC.

This clone was picked up a small number of times. The chain combines TRBV30 with TRBJ2-7; the D gene is possibly TRBD2 (7 bases). CDR3 length: 15 residues. V was shortened by 2 bases and J by 9 bases, with 23 bases between the two germline ends. Germline loops: CDR1 GTSNPN, CDR2 SVGIG (reference sequence). This chain's CDR3 is CAWSRGAGPRGGQYF. The DNA for the CDR3 is TGTGCCTGGAGTCGGGGGGCAGGGCCCCGCGGTGGGCAGTACTTC.

This chain links TRBV4-2 with TRBJ1-5; unclear D gene. V lost 2 bases and J 2 bases, leaving 7 bases between the germline ends. Germline V gene data show CDR1 as LGHNA and CDR2 as YNFKEQ. The CDR3 has 14 residues. The CDR3 sequence: CASSQRPGNQPQHF. In DNA form, the CDR3 reads TGTGCCAGCAGCCAAAGACCCGGCAATCAGCCCCAGCATTTT.

This clone was seen once. The J gene is TRBJ1-5, the V gene TRBV28; tentative D call: TRBD1 (5 bases). The CDR3 sequence is 17 residues long. The V gene's germline CDR1 is MDHEN and CDR2 SYDVKM. Trimming removed 5 bases at V and 2 bases at J, with 19 bases between. CDR3: CASSPLGSPGGNQPQHF. DNA of the CDR3: TGTGCCAGCAGTCCACTCGGGTCTCCGGGGGGCAATCAGCCCCAGCATTTT.

V and J are TRBV5-1 and TRBJ2-7; 10 bases are shared with TRBD2. This CDR3 has 16 amino acids. Germline V gene data show CDR1 as SGHRS and CDR2 as YFSETQ. V trimming: 4 bases; J trimming: 5 bases; junction bases outside the gene matches: 12. CDR3 in amino acids: CASSLPGSGRTHEQYF. CDR3 DNA: TGCGCCAGCAGCCTCCCGGGTAGCGGGAGGACCCACGAGCAGTACTTC.

The chain employs TRBV18 and TRBJ2-7; the D call may be TRBD1 or TRBD2 (5 bases each). Germline V gene sequence: CDR1 KGHSH, CDR2 LQKENI. V dropped 3 bases and J dropped 3 bases, with 12 bases sitting between them. CDR3 size: 14 residues. In nucleotides, the CDR3 is TGTGCCAGCTCACCCACAGGAGGAAACTACGAGCAGTACTTC. Translation gives CASSPTGGNYEQYF.

This chain joins TRBV9 and TRBJ1-1, with D possibly TRBD1 on 5 matching bases. Trimming left V 4 bases short and J 3 bases short, with 16 bases between. Germline CDR1 and CDR2: SGDLS and YYNGEE. The CDR3 contains 15 residues. The CDR3 sequence: CASSRSGAPDTEAFF. CDR3 coding DNA: TGTGCCAGCAGCCGAAGTGGGGCGCCGGACACTGAAGCTTTCTTT.

This clone was found a few times. The V gene is TRBV10-3, the J gene TRBJ2-5, with unresolved D. Per the germline V gene, CDR1 is ENHRY and CDR2 is SYGVKD. The CDR3 has 15 amino acids. V lost 0 bases, J lost 5 bases, and 13 bases lay in between. CDR3 bases: TGTGCCATCAGTGAGTCGGGGTCGACGCAGGAGACCCAGTACTTC. Protein sequence: CAISESGSTQETQYF.

V is TRBV28 and J is TRBJ2-6; D uncertain. The CDR3 consists of 16 residues. Trimming took off 5 bases at V and 2 bases at J, with 13 bases between the two ends. Germline V lookup: CDR1 MDHEN, CDR2 SYDVKM. The CDR3 loop is CASSHRRVTGANVLTF. The CDR3 bases are TGTGCCAGCAGTCATAGGCGCGTAACTGGGGCCAACGTCCTGACTTTC.

This chain uses TRBV6-1 with TRBJ1-4; D unresolved. The germline V gene has CDR1 MNHNS and CDR2 SASEGT. The CDR3 has 16 residues. V lost 3 bases to trimming and J lost 2 bases, with 13 bases between them. CDR3 region: CASSEAIAVTNEKLFF. The CDR3 nucleotides read TGTGCCAGCAGTGAGGCAATCGCGGTTACTAATGAAAAACTGTTTTTT.

The V call is TRBV5-4, the J call TRBJ1-4, with a possible D match to TRBD1 (6 bases). The length of the CDR3 is 14 residues. Germline values: CDR1 SGHNT, CDR2 YYREEE (reference sequence). The ends were cut back, 0 bases at V and 3 bases at J, with 6 bases in the middle. The CDR3 region is CASSLDRANEKLFF. The CDR3 nucleotides are TGTGCCAGCAGCTTGGACAGGGCTAATGAAAAACTGTTTTTT.

The V call is TRBV11-2, the J call TRBJ2-1; D gene ambiguous. The CDR3 contains 14 residues. V lost 5 bases to trimming and J lost 4 bases, with 12 bases between them. CDR1 and CDR2 from the germline V gene are SGHAT and FQNNGV. The CDR3 bases are TGTGCCAGCAGCCCCGCCAATCCATACAATGAGCAGTTCTTC. Translating gives CASSPANPYNEQFF.

The rearrangement links TRBV6-5 to TRBJ2-1; the match to TRBD1 covers 8 bases. Germline V gene lookup returns CDR1 MNHEY and CDR2 SVGAGI. V gave up 4 bases and J gave up 8 bases; unmatched junction bases: 7. There are 14 residues in the CDR3. CDR3 region: CASSFQGASDEQFF. The DNA for the CDR3 is TGTGCCAGCAGTTTCCAGGGGGCTTCGGATGAGCAGTTCTTC.

The genes are TRBV7-9 and TRBJ2-5; TRBD2 is a possible D gene (6 bases). Trimming cost V 5 bases and J 4 bases, with 14 bases left between them. Germline CDR1 SEHNR, CDR2 FQNEAQ (reference sequence). This CDR3 contains 14 residues. Here the CDR3 DNA reads TGTGCCAGCAGCACGGCGACCGGGGGAGAGACCCAGTACTTC. Encoded protein: CASSTATGGETQYF.

V usage is TRBV9 and J usage is TRBJ2-3; D possibly uses TRBD1 or TRBD2 (5 bases each). The V end was cut by 0 bases, the J end by 2 bases, with 10 bases between. The CDR3 has 15 amino acids. Germline V lookup: CDR1 SGDLS, CDR2 YYNGEE. The CDR3 region has the DNA TGTGCCAGCAGCGTAGTTGGGGGATTCACAGATACGCAGTATTTT. Encoded protein: CASSVVGGFTDTQYF. The variable domain in full, with the rest retrieved from reference TRBV9 and TRBJ2-3, is DSGVTQTPKHLITATGQRVTLRCSPRSGDLSVYWYQQSLDQGLQFLIQYYNGEERAKGNILERFSAQQFPDLHSELNLSSLELGDSALYFCASSVVGGFTDTQYFGPGTRLTVL.

The V gene is TRBV28, the J gene TRBJ1-6, with D possibly matching TRBD1 (6 bases). Germline V lookup: CDR1 MDHEN, CDR2 SYDVKM. With 7 bases removed from V and 6 bases from J, the gap between germline ends came to 19 bases. This CDR3 contains 16 residues. The CDR3 bases are TGTGCCAGCACCAAGGGGGGCGGCCGAATTAATTCACCCCTCCACTTT. Its protein product is CASTKGGGRINSPLHF. Variable domain in full (rest from reference TRBV28 and TRBJ1-6): DVKVTQSSRYLVKRTGEKVFLECVQDMDHENMFWYRQDPGLGLRLIYFSYDVKMKEKGDIPEGYSVSREKKERFSLILESASTNQTSMYLCASTKGGGRINSPLHFGNGTRLTVT.

The rearrangement uses TRBV7-2 and TRBJ2-5; D is possibly TRBD2 (6 bases). CDR1 is SGHTA, CDR2 FQGNSA, per germline. V dropped 4 bases and J dropped 4 bases, with 13 bases sitting between them. There are 14 residues in the CDR3. The CDR3 DNA sequence: TGTGCCAGCAGCTCAGGGAGGTTGGGAGAGACCCAGTACTTC. Encoded protein: CASSSGRLGETQYF.

This clone rates as medium-sized. V and J are TRBV14 and TRBJ2-1; 8 bases agree with TRBD2. CDR1 and CDR2 from the germline V gene are SGHDN and FVKESK. CDR3 length equals 16 residues. The V and J ends lost 3 bases and 10 bases, in that order; junction bases with no gene match: 14. The CDR3 DNA is TGTGCCAGCAGCCAGGAAAGCGGGAGAATCAGACAGGAGCAGTTCTTC. Amino acid sequence: CASSQESGRIRQEQFF. The full variable domain, rest sourced from reference TRBV14 and TRBJ2-1, is EAGVTQFPSHSVIEKGQTVTLRCDPISGHDNLYWYRRVMGKEIKFLLHFVKESKQDESGMPNNRFLAERTGGTYSTLKVQPAELEDSGVYFCASSQESGRIRQEQFFGPGTRLTVL.

The rearrangement joins TRBV5-1 to TRBJ1-2, with a weak D call TRBD1 (5 bases). The CDR3 is 15 amino acids. Looked up from germline, CDR1 is SGHRS and CDR2 is YFSETQ. Trimming took off 0 bases at V and 2 bases at J, with 11 bases between the two ends. The CDR3 sequence is CASSLDSGPNYGYTF. The CDR3, as DNA: TGCGCCAGCAGCTTGGATTCGGGGCCGAACTATGGCTACACCTTC.

This rearrangement joins TRBV10-1 to TRBJ2-2; D is perhaps TRBD1 (6 bases). Trimming shortened V by 6 bases and J by 4 bases, and 6 bases separated the two germline ends. Germline CDR1 reads WNHNN; CDR2 reads SYGVQD (reference sequence). This CDR3 has 12 residues. CDR3 loop: CASRDSTGELFF. In DNA, the CDR3 is TGCGCCAGCAGGGACAGCACCGGGGAGCTGTTTTTT.

CDR3 DNA: TGTGCCGGAGTCCGGGCGGGAGCCGAACGGGGCGGCGAGCAGTACTTC. Translated, it gives CAGVRAGAERGGEQYF. This chain uses TRBV7-9 with TRBJ2-7; 7 bases agree with TRBD2. Germline V gene lookup returns CDR1 SEHNR and CDR2 FQNEAQ (reference sequence). There are 16 residues in the CDR3. The V and J ends lost 11 bases and 6 bases, in that order; junction bases with no gene match: 22. The whole variable domain, filled in from reference TRBV7-9 and TRBJ2-7, reads DTGVSQNPRHKITKRGQNVTFRCDPISEHNRLYWYRQTLGQGPEFLTYFQNEAQLEKSRLLSDRFSAERPKGSFSTLEIQRTEQGDSAMYLCAGVRAGAERGGEQYFGPGTRLTVT.